This T cell receptor (beta chain) stems from a study of glioma-infiltrating T cells. On the study more broadly: Sequencing aimed for roughly 4.5- to 11-fold coverage of about a million peripheral T cells.

The iRepertoire nested amplicon-rescue multiplex PCR amplified TCR alpha and beta CDR3s from RNA. TCRdb used MiXCR to reprocess the multiplex PCR reads, holding one entry per CDR3 protein. The sample has 300,000 to 450,000 distinct CDR3 sequences, approximately 42% seen once; the top ten hold around 11%. The V gene's germline CDR1 is SNHLY and CDR2 FYNNEI. Trimming removed 6 bases from V and 3 bases from J; junction bases left unmatched: 7. The CDR3 extends over 16 amino acids. A word on this clonotype: The antigen is not known.

Study-wide results and limits: Signature shared blood CDR3 motifs were enriched in low-divergence and depleted in high-divergence patients. Gliomas, especially low-grade, showed above-expected tissue-blood divergence; non-neoplastic patients showed below.

The origin of this receptor is a human donor with low-grade glioma or glioblastoma, undergoing nonglioma brain surgery, or in good health (not recorded which). The sample was glioma tissue, nonneoplastic brain tissue, or PBMCs (not recorded which). The chain is built from TRBV2 and TRBJ2-1; TRBD2 matches 11 bases. In nucleotides, the CDR3 is TGTGCCAGCAGAGCCCCACTAGCGGGAGTCTACAATGAGCAGTTCTTC. Protein sequence: CASRAPLAGVYNEQFF.